The clone carrying this TCR beta chain occurred a few times. This entry comes from a study of blood T cell repertoires in COVID-19. Overall study context: Donors in the United States, Italy and Spain gave samples during acute or convalescent COVID-19. T cells, B-cell-depleted T cells, or PBMCs supplied cDNA or gDNA.

In the original analysis: Reference gene primer amplification yielded estimated nucleated cell counts. This table comes from immunoSEQ multiplex PCR, and its TCRdb copy is limited to in-frame clones, with some not included. The DNA was the basis for D and trimming; V, J and clone size are from that table. The sample shows fewer than 130,000 clones, approximately 68% of them seen only once. V lost 1 base, J lost 5 bases, and 4 bases stayed unmatched. CDR3 size: 15 residues. Germline loops: CDR1 LGHNA, CDR2 YSLEER. Sequenced: peripheral blood. The chain joins TRBV4-3 to TRBJ1-5, with 8 bases that match TRBD1. The sequence was obtained from a woman in her sixties with acute or convalescent COVID-19. CDR3 bases: TGCGCCAGCAGCCAAGGGACAGGGCGATATCAGCCCCAGCATTTT. Its translation: CASSQGTGRYQPQHF.